The 28 T cell receptor beta chains given below trace back to one sample, sequenced in a study of neurological immune-mediated disorders. One entry per CDR3 protein, called by TCRdb with MiXCR from the 5' RACE reads. The data hold 30,000 to 40,000 distinct CDR3 sequences, with almost 7.5% observed a single time. The sample taken for sequencing was PBMCs. The receptors stem from a woman between 35 and 50 years old in good health.

This clonotype was observed at least ten times. This sequence joins TRBV20-1 and TRBJ1-1, with D possibly matching TRBD1 (6 bases). The CDR3 extends over 13 amino acids. The ends were cut back, 3 bases at V and 1 base at J, with 9 bases in the middle. Germline CDR1 reads DFQATT; CDR2 reads SNEGSKA (reference sequence). The CDR3 DNA is TGCAGTGCTAGGAAACAGGGGAACACTGAAGCTTTCTTT. Its protein is CSARKQGNTEAFF.

There are many counts of this clonotype. This sequence joins TRBV5-1 and TRBJ1-1, with a tentative D call TRBD1 (5 bases). The CDR3 length is 15 residues. Germline values: CDR1 SGHRS, CDR2 YFSETQ. V was shortened by 7 bases and J by 4 bases, with 20 bases between the two germline ends. DNA for the CDR3: TGCGCCAGCTCCCCCCCCGGGACGAGGGGCACTGAAGCTTTCTTT. It yields the protein CASSPPGTRGTEAFF.

The V call is TRBV9, the J call TRBJ2-7, with D unclear. The ends were cut back, 5 bases at V and 7 bases at J, with 10 bases in the middle. The CDR3 spans 11 residues. The germline gives CDR1 SGDLS, CDR2 YYNGEE. The CDR3 region is CASSQLGEQYF. The DNA for the CDR3 is TGTGCCAGCAGTCAGTTGGGGGAGCAGTACTTC.

This clonotype was counted at least ten times. This chain joins TRBV12-3 or TRBV12-4 and TRBJ1-5, with a weak D call TRBD1 (5 bases). The CDR3 has 12 residues. Trimming took 8 bases from V and 10 from J, leaving 15 bases between them. The DNA for the CDR3 is TGTGCCAGCGGGCGTTTGGGGCATCCCCAGCATTTT. Protein product: CASGRLGHPQHF.

Many counts were recorded for this clonotype. The chain employs TRBV5-1 and TRBJ2-2; 7 positions agree with TRBD2. V lost 2 bases, J lost 0 bases, and 1 base stayed unmatched. From germline, CDR1 is SGHRS and CDR2 YFSETQ. CDR3 size: 15 residues. CDR3 residues: CASSFSGPNTGELFF. The CDR3 bases are TGCGCCAGCAGCTTTAGCGGGCCGAACACCGGGGAGCTGTTTTTT.

This clonotype occurred many times. The chain recombines TRBV12-3 or TRBV12-4 with TRBJ2-3; the match to TRBD2 covers 12 bases. The CDR3 has 15 amino acids. With V trimmed by 5 bases and J by 3 bases, 3 bases remained unmatched. CDR3 DNA: TGTGCCAGCAGTCTGACTAGCGGGAGTACAGATACGCAGTATTTT. The encoded protein is CASSLTSGSTDTQYF.

This clonotype was observed at least ten times. The rearrangement links TRBV20-1 to TRBJ2-5, with unresolved D. Germline V lookup: CDR1 DFQATT, CDR2 SNEGSKA (reference sequence). CDR3 length: 12 amino acids. The V and J ends lost 2 bases and 5 bases respectively, with 9 bases between them. The CDR3 coding sequence is TGCAGTGCTAGAACCGAGGAGGAGACCCAGTACTTC. Amino acid sequence: CSARTEEETQYF.

The CDR3 reads CASIPREGGALTEAFF. In DNA, the CDR3 is TGTGCCAGCATCCCTAGGGAGGGGGGCGCGCTCACTGAAGCTTTCTTT. The chain uses TRBV5-4 and TRBJ1-1; maybe TRBD1 (6 bases). The length of the CDR3 is 16 residues. Looked up from germline, CDR1 is SGHNT and CDR2 is YYREEE (reference sequence). The V end was cut by 6 bases, the J end by 4 bases, with 22 bases between.

This clonotype showed up many times. The chain carries TRBV5-1 and TRBJ2-2; D perhaps matches TRBD1 (5 bases). V lost 7 bases and J lost 4, with 14 bases in between. The V gene's germline CDR1 is SGHRS and CDR2 YFSETQ. CDR3 length: 14 amino acids. The CDR3 bases are TGCGCCAGCTCTCTGGGGCGAGGCACCGGGGAGCTGTTTTTT. Translation: CASSLGRGTGELFF.

This clonotype came up many times. The chain has TRBV12-3 or TRBV12-4 and TRBJ1-3; D is unresolved. CDR3 length: 12 amino acids. The V gene lost 7 bases and the J gene lost 8 bases, with 12 bases spanning the gap. In DNA, the CDR3 is TGTGCCAGCACCCCTCAAATCGACACCATATATTTT. Encoded protein: CASTPQIDTIYF.

This clonotype was found many times. The chain joins TRBV28 to TRBJ2-7; TRBD2 matches at 7 bases. This CDR3 has 12 amino acids. V was pared by 10 bases and J by 7 bases, with 10 bases of the junction left unmatched. Germline-derived CDR1 and CDR2 are MDHEN and SYDVKM. CDR3 DNA sequence: TGTGCCACAGGGAGGGAATTGGGTGAGCAGTACTTC. Amino acid sequence: CATGRELGEQYF.

This clonotype was counted many times. The chain uses TRBV14 and TRBJ2-2; D might be TRBD1 (5 bases). Between the trimmed V and J ends, which lost 1 base and 4 bases, there was a span of 13 bases. The CDR3 runs to 16 residues. Germline CDR1 reads SGHDN; CDR2 reads FVKESK. The CDR3 region is CASSQGRTLGTGELFF. The CDR3 bases are TGTGCCAGCAGCCAAGGTCGGACATTAGGCACCGGGGAGCTGTTTTTT.

This clonotype occurred a few times. The rearrangement links TRBV7-9 to TRBJ1-1; D call uncertain. This CDR3 region has 13 residues. With 4 bases removed from V and 10 bases from J, the gap between germline ends came to 16 bases. Germline values: CDR1 SEHNR, CDR2 FQNEAQ (reference sequence). The CDR3 nucleotides read TGTGCCAGCAGCTCAGCAGGAGGCAGAGGAGCTTTCTTT. The encoded protein is CASSSAGGRGAFF.

The sample holds many counts of this clonotype. The chain is built from TRBV4-3 and TRBJ2-1; D is perhaps TRBD1 (5 bases). Trimming shortened V by 4 bases and J by 7 bases, and 17 bases separated the two germline ends. The CDR3 has 15 residues. Germline CDR1 LGHNA, CDR2 YSLEER. DNA for the CDR3: TGCGCCAGCAGCCCCTCTGATCCAGGGCAAAATGAGCAGTTCTTC. It yields the protein CASSPSDPGQNEQFF.

This clonotype came up many times. J is TRBJ1-2 and V is TRBV28, with D tentatively TRBD1 (5 bases). This CDR3 is built from 15 residues. Germline CDR1 MDHEN, CDR2 SYDVKM. V was trimmed by 0 bases and J by 2 bases, leaving 10 bases between them. The DNA of the CDR3 is TGTGCCAGCAGTTTATGGAGGGGTGGGAACTATGGCTACACCTTC. Translated: CASSLWRGGNYGYTF.

The sample holds many counts of this clonotype. The genes are TRBV7-2 and TRBJ2-1, with 12 bases fitting TRBD2. The J segment lost 7 bases and the V segment lost 1 base, leaving 5 bases of the junction unmatched. Germline CDR1 SGHTA, CDR2 FQGNSA. This CDR3 comprises 16 residues. DNA of the CDR3: TGTGCCAGCAGCTTAGGGACTAGCGGGATATTAAATGAGCAGTTCTTC. Protein sequence: CASSLGTSGILNEQFF.

This clonotype was observed a few times. The chain recombines TRBV5-1 with TRBJ2-1, with D tentatively TRBD2 (5 bases). The CDR3 runs to 14 residues. Germline V gene lookup returns CDR1 SGHRS and CDR2 YFSETQ. Deletions cut 5 bases from V and 3 bases from J, with 12 bases between. The CDR3 spells CASSPTGDYNEQFF. In nucleotides, the CDR3 is TGCGCCAGCAGTCCTACCGGGGACTACAATGAGCAGTTCTTC.

This clonotype was detected ten times or more. The J gene is TRBJ2-7, the V gene TRBV12-3 or TRBV12-4; TRBD2 aligns across 9 bases. The J segment lost 5 bases and the V segment lost 1 base, leaving 6 bases of the junction unmatched. This CDR3 is 15 amino acids long. The CDR3 DNA follows: TGTGCCAGCAGTTTAGATAGCGGGAGTTCCCACGAGCAGTACTTC. It translates to CASSLDSGSSHEQYF.

This clonotype came up many times. The chain combines TRBV7-9 with TRBJ2-7; perhaps D is TRBD1 or TRBD2 (6 bases each). V dropped 1 base and J dropped 7 bases, with 17 bases sitting between them. The CDR3 is made up of 15 amino acids. Germline CDR1 SEHNR, CDR2 FQNEAQ (reference sequence). CDR3 region: CASSLVAGQAGEQYF. In nucleotides, the CDR3 is TGTGCCAGCAGCTTAGTTGCGGGACAAGCAGGAGAGCAGTACTTC. Combining the CDR3 with reference TRBV7-9 and TRBJ2-7 gives the whole variable domain DTGVSQNPRHKITKRGQNVTFRCDPISEHNRLYWYRQTLGQGPEFLTYFQNEAQLEKSRLLSDRFSAERPKGSFSTLEIQRTEQGDSAMYLCASSLVAGQAGEQYFGPGTRLTVT.

This clonotype was detected many times. This sequence joins TRBV20-1 and TRBJ1-6; the D is unclear. The V end lost 6 bases, the J end lost 7 bases, and 10 bases lay between the germline ends. Germline V gene lookup returns CDR1 DFQATT and CDR2 SNEGSKA (reference sequence). CDR3 size: 12 residues. CDR3 in DNA: TGCAGTGCAGGGAACGGGAATTCACCCCTCCACTTT. As protein: CSAGNGNSPLHF.

This clonotype was detected many times. The rearrangement joins TRBV20-1 to TRBJ1-5; maybe TRBD1 (5 bases). CDR1 is DFQATT, CDR2 SNEGSKA, per germline (reference sequence). Trimming took 2 bases from V and 4 from J, leaving 12 bases between them. This CDR3 has 14 residues. The CDR3 DNA reads TGCAGTGCTAGATCCCTGGGGGTTAATCAGCCCCAGCATTTT. It codes for CSARSLGVNQPQHF.

The rearrangement uses TRBV20-1 and TRBJ1-1; D perhaps matches TRBD1 (5 bases). Looked up from germline, CDR1 is DFQATT and CDR2 is SNEGSKA (reference sequence). The CDR3 is 13 amino acids. V was clipped by 2 bases and J by 11 bases, with 18 bases between them. CDR3 amino acids: CSARRPGLLTAFF. The CDR3 nucleotides are TGCAGTGCTAGAAGACCAGGGCTCTTAACGGCTTTCTTT.

A note on this clonotype: At one end, the junction sequence differs from germline, possibly due to a read error. This chain connects TRBV5-1 to TRBJ2-4; D is undetermined. Germline CDR1 and CDR2: SGHRS and YFSETQ. There are 12 residues in the CDR3. CDR3 protein: CASRSDLNIKYF. The DNA of the CDR3 is TGCGCCAGCAGATCAGACCTAAACATTAAGTACTTC.

At least ten counts were recorded for this clonotype. V usage is TRBV12-3 or TRBV12-4 and J usage is TRBJ2-3; 11 positions agree with TRBD2. The CDR3 is made up of 16 amino acids. The J segment lost 2 bases and the V segment lost 6 bases, leaving 7 bases of the junction unmatched. Here the CDR3 DNA reads TGTGCCAGCAGGCCGGGACTAGCGGCATTCACAGATACGCAGTATTTT. Translating gives CASRPGLAAFTDTQYF.

This clonotype was seen repeatedly, ten times or more. This sequence joins TRBV5-5 and TRBJ2-1; D uncertain. The germline CDR1 and CDR2 sequences are SGHKS and YYEKEE (reference sequence). V was shortened by 1 base and J by 0 bases, with 11 bases between the two germline ends. The CDR3 is 16 amino acids. CDR3 sequence reads: CASSLTAASSYNEQFF. CDR3 coding DNA: TGTGCCAGCAGCTTGACTGCCGCGAGCTCCTACAATGAGCAGTTCTTC.

This clonotype occurred many times. V usage is TRBV5-1 and J usage is TRBJ1-2; D may be TRBD1 (6 bases). The germline gives CDR1 SGHRS, CDR2 YFSETQ. The CDR3 runs 13 residues. Trimming cost V 2 bases and J 5 bases, with 10 bases left between them. The CDR3 reads CASSFQGTYGYTF. CDR3 in DNA: TGCGCCAGCAGCTTTCAGGGGACGTATGGCTACACCTTC.

This clonotype has more than one count but fewer than ten. The chain carries TRBV27 and TRBJ2-7, with D possibly TRBD1 on 6 matching bases. Trimming stripped 5 bases from V and 6 bases from J, with 17 bases between. CDR3 length equals 14 residues. Germline CDR1 is MNHEY and CDR2 is SMNVEV (reference sequence). DNA of the CDR3: TGTGCCAGCAGTCCACAGGGTGGCCGGTTCGAGCAGTACTTC. Protein sequence: CASSPQGGRFEQYF.

This clonotype was detected ten times or more. This chain connects TRBV20-1 to TRBJ1-5, with 8 positions matching TRBD1. With V trimmed by 1 base and J by 1 base, 3 bases remained unmatched. CDR3 length: 15 amino acids. CDR1 and CDR2 (germline): DFQATT, SNEGSKA (reference sequence). CDR3 in DNA: TGCAGTGCTAGAGGTACAGGGGGAAGCAATCAGCCCCAGCATTTT. As protein: CSARGTGGSNQPQHF.